Only a few counts were recorded for the clone carrying this TCR beta chain. As yet, its antigen is unknown. TCRdb reanalysed the 5' RACE reads using MiXCR and keeps one entry per CDR3 protein. The repertoire consists of about 50,000 distinct CDR3 sequences, with under 8.5% occurring once and the leading ten covering 4% to 5.5%. These data come from a study of early T cells in non-severe SARS-CoV-2 infection. Study-level results: Private and CD4 specificities were missed by VDJdb matching, which favored anti-spike CD8 responses.

Sequences were obtained from whole blood. The sequence was obtained from an adult who was a healthcare worker with PCR-confirmed SARS-CoV-2 infection or an uninfected control (not recorded which).

CDR3 protein: CASSYRQLFGELFF. The CDR3, as DNA: TGTGCCAGCAGTTACCGACAGCTCTTCGGGGAGCTGTTTTTT. V usage is TRBV27 and J usage is TRBJ2-2, with D maybe TRBD1 (5 bases). Germline V gives CDR1 MNHEY, CDR2 SMNVEV (reference sequence). This CDR3 has 14 residues. Trimming stripped 4 bases from V and 7 bases from J, with 13 bases between.